Listed below are T cell receptor beta chains from one sample, sequenced in a study of T cell responses to AZD1222 COVID-19 vaccine. Assay used: immunoSEQ multiplex PCR; TCRdb lists only in-frame clones, some missing. Of around 130,000 clones in the sample, roughly 93% are singletons; the top ten hold around 3.3%. The sequencing here drew on peripheral blood, taken on day 0 of AZD1222 vaccination. All receptors come from an adult in good health. Each CDR3 is given without its conserved first and last residue.

cdr3_length: 11
v_call: TRBV29-1
cdr3_aa: SGSQGLGETQY

cdr3_length: 14
v_call: TRBV4-1
cdr3_aa: ASSQTSGYGLGELF

cdr3_length: 13
v_call: TRBV29-1
cdr3_aa: SVEGLAGGSDEQF

cdr3_length: 13
v_call: TRBV6-4
cdr3_aa: ASSDSTSGANEQF

cdr3_length: 13
v_call: TRBV30
cdr3_aa: AWSVRTGGNSPLH

cdr3_length: 13
v_call: TRBV29-1
cdr3_aa: SVVGDKTSTDTQY

cdr3_length: 9
v_call: TRBV10-1
cdr3_aa: ASPIPSEAF

cdr3_length: 12
v_call: TRBV7-2
cdr3_aa: ASSVDDNQETQY

cdr3_length: 15
v_call: TRBV28
cdr3_aa: ASSLFQGAVLKEKLF

cdr3_length: 14
v_call: TRBV29-1
cdr3_aa: SVVPSFPGQGQPQY

cdr3_length: 11
v_call: TRBV2
cdr3_aa: ASRESGANVLT

cdr3_length: 15
v_call: TRBV5-6
cdr3_aa: ASSLNPTTGTGGEQF

cdr3_length: 10
v_call: TRBV2
cdr3_aa: ASSEEGTEAF

cdr3_length: 14
v_call: TRBV13
cdr3_aa: ASSPLPGQPSYEQY

cdr3_length: 13
v_call: TRBV3-1/TRBV3-2
cdr3_aa: ASSRSDRGGTEAF

cdr3_length: 15
v_call: TRBV5-1
cdr3_aa: ASSLATGTPEAYEQY

cdr3_length: 13
v_call: TRBV2
cdr3_aa: ASRGPQGQSYGYT

cdr3_length: 11
v_call: TRBV12-3/TRBV12-4
cdr3_aa: ASSRGSYNEQF

cdr3_length: 11
v_call: TRBV30
cdr3_aa: AWSGHSGNTIY

cdr3_length: 13
v_call: TRBV28
cdr3_aa: ASSLVTGLNTEAF

cdr3_length: 13
v_call: TRBV6-5
cdr3_aa: ASSTSSGLGIDQY

cdr3_length: 12
v_call: TRBV4-2
cdr3_aa: ASSQERLDETQY

cdr3_length: 15
v_call: TRBV21-1
cdr3_aa: ASSAKRTGGYNSPLH

cdr3_length: 12
v_call: TRBV6-5
cdr3_aa: ASGQGVLMETQY

cdr3_length: 12
v_call: TRBV19
cdr3_aa: ASSITGGGAEAF

cdr3_length: 12
v_call: TRBV7-2
cdr3_aa: ASSLAAGQAPLH

cdr3_length: 10
v_call: TRBV28
cdr3_aa: ASTGTGNTIY

cdr3_length: 10
v_call: TRBV19
cdr3_aa: ASSKGLNEQF

cdr3_length: 14
v_call: TRBV6-1
cdr3_aa: ASSEHGTGQADTQY

cdr3_length: 14
v_call: TRBV6-6
cdr3_aa: ASSLLGLAGGAEQY

cdr3_length: 12
v_call: TRBV28
cdr3_aa: ASSLLRYNQPQH

cdr3_length: 12
v_call: TRBV30
cdr3_aa: AWSRSGGRETQY

cdr3_length: 11
v_call: TRBV6-5
cdr3_aa: ASSLVDYNEQF

cdr3_length: 13
v_call: TRBV15
cdr3_aa: ATSRDEGSYNEQF

cdr3_length: 14
v_call: TRBV4-2
cdr3_aa: ASSPKRTATNEKLF

cdr3_length: 15
v_call: TRBV4-1
cdr3_aa: ASSQGGGGVGTGELF

cdr3_length: 11
v_call: TRBV10-1
cdr3_aa: AIQWDREDEQY

cdr3_length: 10
v_call: TRBV19
cdr3_aa: ASSVRVYGYT

cdr3_length: 11
v_call: TRBV28
cdr3_aa: ASSLKDNTEAF

cdr3_length: 12
v_call: TRBV28
cdr3_aa: ASSLGGQVDEQF

cdr3_length: 13
v_call: TRBV3-1/TRBV3-2
cdr3_aa: ASSISQAANTEAF

cdr3_length: 12
v_call: TRBV7-2
cdr3_aa: ASSLSGQNYGYT

cdr3_length: 11
v_call: TRBV2
cdr3_aa: ASERTGNTEAF

cdr3_length: 11
v_call: TRBV9
cdr3_aa: ASSVSTGQPQH

cdr3_length: 14
v_call: TRBV7-2
cdr3_aa: ASSLFRAENKNIQY